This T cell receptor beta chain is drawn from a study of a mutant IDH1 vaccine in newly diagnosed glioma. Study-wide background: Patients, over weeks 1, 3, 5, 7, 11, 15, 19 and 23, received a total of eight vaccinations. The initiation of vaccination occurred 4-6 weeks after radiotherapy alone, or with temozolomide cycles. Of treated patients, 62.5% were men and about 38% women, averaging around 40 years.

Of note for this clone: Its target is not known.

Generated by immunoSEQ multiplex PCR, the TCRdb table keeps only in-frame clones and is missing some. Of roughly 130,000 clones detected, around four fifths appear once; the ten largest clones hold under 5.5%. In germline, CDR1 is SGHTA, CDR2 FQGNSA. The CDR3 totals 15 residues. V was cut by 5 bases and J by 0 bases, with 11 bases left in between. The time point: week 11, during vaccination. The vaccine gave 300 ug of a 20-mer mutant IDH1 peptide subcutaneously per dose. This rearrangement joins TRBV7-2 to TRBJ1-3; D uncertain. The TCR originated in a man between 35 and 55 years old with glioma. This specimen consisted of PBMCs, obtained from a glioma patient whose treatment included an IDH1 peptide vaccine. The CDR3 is CASSKPTGSGNTIYF. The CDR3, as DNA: TGTGCCAGCAGCAAACCGACTGGCTCTGGAAACACCATATATTTT.